What follows describes a single TCR beta chain. Its antigen remains unidentified. The germline gene is not matched at one end of the junction; a read error may be the cause. Germline values: CDR1 SGHRS, CDR2 YFSETQ. There are 14 residues in the CDR3. The data were obtained in a study of cytomegalovirus exposure and HLA in healthy donors. Study outcomes and limitations: Fewer N-insertions (relative to the roughly 720-donor mean) were reportedly seen in an Asian-associated ancestry cluster in a later analysis.

Researchers ran the PCR with 60 Vbeta and 13 Jbeta primers. Some clones are missing from TCRdb's copy, which holds only in-frame ones; the method was immunoSEQ multiplex PCR. Of 95,000 to 150,000 clones listed, less than 80% were seen once; the top ten hold less than 4.5%. The material sequenced was PBMCs. This TCR was recovered from a man between 25 and 39 years old in good health and CMV-seronegative. V and J are TRBV5-1 and TRBJ2-7; TRBD2 matches at 9 bases. This CDR3 reads CASSPGTSSNEQYF. The CDR3 bases are TGCGCCAGCAGCCCGGGGACTAGCTCCAACGAGCAGTACTTC.